The clone carrying this T cell receptor (beta chain) was seen a handful of times. Original analysis: Cell counts per sample came from amplifying reference gene primers. The table came from immunoSEQ multiplex PCR; TCRdb's copy has only in-frame clones and leaves some out. Clone size and V and J calls were adopted from that table, with D and trimming inferred from the DNA. The sample has around 200,000 clones, roughly 89% seen once. The data were obtained in a study of blood T cell repertoires in COVID-19. V lost 1 base, J lost 7 bases, and 5 bases lay in between. This CDR3 is 12 amino acids long. Germline assignment: CDR1 SGHAT and CDR2 FQNNGV.

This sequence was found in a man in his forties with acute or convalescent COVID-19. The sample taken for sequencing was peripheral blood. The chain links TRBV11-2 to TRBJ2-1; D gene unclear. The CDR3 is CASSLVRNEQFF. CDR3 DNA: TGTGCCAGCAGCTTAGTCCGGAATGAGCAGTTCTTC.